Shown below are 8 T cell receptor beta chains from a single sample sequenced in a study of control samples from healthy donors and cancer patients. Sequencing used immunoSEQ multiplex PCR; TCRdb keeps in-frame clones, though not all of them. The table includes 75,000 to 95,000 clones, about 81% detected once. Specimen: PBMCs. The receptor source for this set is a man between 65 and 85 years old with lung cancer.

The rearrangement joins TRBV18 to TRBJ2-1; 8 nucleotides line up with TRBD2. Germline trimming cut 3 bases from V and 4 bases from J; bases unmatched to any gene: 8. The CDR3 consists of 16 residues. Germline lookup yields CDR1 KGHSH and CDR2 LQKENI. The CDR3 protein is CASSPSGTRGYNEQFF. In nucleotides, the CDR3 is TGTGCCAGCTCACCGTCCGGGACTAGGGGGTACAATGAGCAGTTCTTC.

The chain has TRBV11-1 and TRBJ2-1; D is unclear. CDR1 is SGHAT and CDR2 is FQDESV in the germline V gene (reference sequence). The CDR3 extends over 13 amino acids. Trimming left V 4 bases short and J 8 bases short, with 12 bases between. The CDR3 is CASSSSTGHEQFF. CDR3 nucleotides: TGTGCCAGCAGCTCGTCCACTGGACATGAGCAGTTCTTC.

The rearrangement links TRBV4-2 to TRBJ2-7, with D unresolved. Trimming stripped 0 bases from V and 7 bases from J, with 10 bases between. Per the germline V gene, CDR1 is LGHNA and CDR2 is YNFKEQ. CDR3 size: 13 residues. The CDR3 DNA sequence: TGTGCCAGCAGCCAAGATACGGCGAGGGAGCAGTACTTC. This translates into CASSQDTAREQYF.

The gene calls are TRBV10-1 and TRBJ1-1, with 7 bases matching TRBD1. Germline V gene lookup returns CDR1 WNHNN and CDR2 SYGVQD (reference sequence). With 0 bases clipped from V and 7 bases from J, the junction kept 5 bases outside the gene matches. The CDR3 totals 14 residues. CDR3 in amino acids: CASSESGTAFEAFF. In DNA form, the CDR3 reads TGCGCCAGCAGTGAGTCGGGGACAGCTTTTGAAGCTTTCTTT.

This rearrangement joins TRBV7-8 to TRBJ1-1; 8 positions agree with TRBD1. J gave up 10 bases and V 1 base, and 5 bases lay outside the gene matches. The germline V gene has CDR1 SGHVS and CDR2 FQNEAQ. The length of the CDR3 is 13 residues. CDR3 loop: CASSLGQGISAFF. CDR3 nucleotides: TGTGCCAGCAGCTTAGGACAGGGGATATCAGCTTTCTTT.

This clone was detected only a few times. J is TRBJ2-7 and V is TRBV6-5; 8 bases are a match to TRBD1. There are 13 residues in the CDR3. From germline, CDR1 is MNHEY and CDR2 SVGAGI. V shed 7 bases and J 2 bases; nucleotides not matched to a gene: 4. The CDR3 here is CASTAGGPYEQYF. In nucleotides, the CDR3 is TGTGCCAGCACGGCAGGGGGCCCCTACGAGCAGTACTTC.

This chain connects TRBV5-1 to TRBJ2-7; 7 bases are a match to TRBD1. V lost 1 base to trimming and J lost 4 bases; unmatched junction nucleotides: 8. The CDR3 is 15 amino acids. Germline CDR1 and CDR2: SGHRS and YFSETQ. CDR3 nucleotide sequence: TGCGCCAGCAGCTTGATTACTGCCAGGGGGTACGAGCAGTACTTC. Protein: CASSLITARGYEQYF.

V and J are TRBV6-5 and TRBJ1-5; 8 nucleotides agree with TRBD1. J lost 7 bases, V lost 6 bases, and 8 bases had no gene match. This CDR3 contains 14 residues. The V gene's germline CDR1 is MNHEY and CDR2 SVGAGI. The CDR3: CASRSPGQGQPQHF. CDR3 nucleotides: TGTGCCAGCAGGAGTCCAGGACAGGGACAGCCCCAGCATTTT.